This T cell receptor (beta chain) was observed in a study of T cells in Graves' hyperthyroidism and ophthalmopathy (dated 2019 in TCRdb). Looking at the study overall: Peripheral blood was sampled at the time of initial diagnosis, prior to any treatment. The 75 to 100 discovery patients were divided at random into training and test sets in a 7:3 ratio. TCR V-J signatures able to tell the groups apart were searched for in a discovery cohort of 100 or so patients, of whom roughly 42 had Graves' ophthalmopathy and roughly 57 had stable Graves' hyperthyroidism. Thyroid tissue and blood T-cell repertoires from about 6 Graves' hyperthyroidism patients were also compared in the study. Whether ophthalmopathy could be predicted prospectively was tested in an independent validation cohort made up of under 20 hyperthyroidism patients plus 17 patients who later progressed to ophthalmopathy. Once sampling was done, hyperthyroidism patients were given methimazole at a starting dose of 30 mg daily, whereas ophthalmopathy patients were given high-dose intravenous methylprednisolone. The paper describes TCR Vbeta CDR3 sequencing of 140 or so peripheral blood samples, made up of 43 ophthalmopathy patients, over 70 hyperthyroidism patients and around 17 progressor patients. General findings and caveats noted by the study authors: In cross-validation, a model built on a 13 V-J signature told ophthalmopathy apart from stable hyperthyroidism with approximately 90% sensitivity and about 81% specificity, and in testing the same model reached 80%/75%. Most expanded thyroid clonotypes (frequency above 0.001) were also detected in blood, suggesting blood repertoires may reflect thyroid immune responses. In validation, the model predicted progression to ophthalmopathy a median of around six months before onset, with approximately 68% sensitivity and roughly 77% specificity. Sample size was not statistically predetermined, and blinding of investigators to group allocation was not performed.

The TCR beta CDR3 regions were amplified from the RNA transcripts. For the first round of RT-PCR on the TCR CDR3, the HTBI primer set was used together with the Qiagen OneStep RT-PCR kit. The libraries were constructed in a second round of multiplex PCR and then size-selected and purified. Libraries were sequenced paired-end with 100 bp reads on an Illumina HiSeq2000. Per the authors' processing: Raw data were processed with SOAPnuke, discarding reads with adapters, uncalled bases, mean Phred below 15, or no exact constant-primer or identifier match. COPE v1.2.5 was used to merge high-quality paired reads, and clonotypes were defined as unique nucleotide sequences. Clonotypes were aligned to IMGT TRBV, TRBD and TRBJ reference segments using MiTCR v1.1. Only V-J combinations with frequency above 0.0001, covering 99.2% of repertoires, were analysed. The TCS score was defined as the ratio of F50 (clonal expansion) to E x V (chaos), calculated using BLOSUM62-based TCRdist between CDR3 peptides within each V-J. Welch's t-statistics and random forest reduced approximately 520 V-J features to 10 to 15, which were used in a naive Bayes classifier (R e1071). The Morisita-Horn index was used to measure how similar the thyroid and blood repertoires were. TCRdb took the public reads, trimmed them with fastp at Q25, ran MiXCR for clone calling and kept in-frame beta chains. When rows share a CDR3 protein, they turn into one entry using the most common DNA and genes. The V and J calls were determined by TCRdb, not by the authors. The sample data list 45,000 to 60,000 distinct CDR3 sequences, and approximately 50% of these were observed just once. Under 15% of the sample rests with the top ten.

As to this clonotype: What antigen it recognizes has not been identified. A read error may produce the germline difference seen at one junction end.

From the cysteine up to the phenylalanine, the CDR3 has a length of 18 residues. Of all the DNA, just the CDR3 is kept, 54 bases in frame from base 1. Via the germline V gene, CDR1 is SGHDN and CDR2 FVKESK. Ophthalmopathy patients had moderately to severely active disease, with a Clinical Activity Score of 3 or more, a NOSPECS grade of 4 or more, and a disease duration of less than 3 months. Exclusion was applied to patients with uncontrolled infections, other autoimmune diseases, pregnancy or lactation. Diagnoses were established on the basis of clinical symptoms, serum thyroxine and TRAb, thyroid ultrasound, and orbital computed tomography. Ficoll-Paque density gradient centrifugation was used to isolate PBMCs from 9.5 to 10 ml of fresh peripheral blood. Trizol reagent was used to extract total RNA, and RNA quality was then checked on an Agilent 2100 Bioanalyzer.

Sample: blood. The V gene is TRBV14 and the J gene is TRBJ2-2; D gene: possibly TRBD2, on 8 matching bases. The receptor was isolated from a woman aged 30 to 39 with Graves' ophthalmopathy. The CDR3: CAAAKFTGDSGNTGKLFF. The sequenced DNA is TGTGCAGCAGCCAAGTTTACAGGGGATAGCGGGAACACCGGGAAGCTGTTTTTT.